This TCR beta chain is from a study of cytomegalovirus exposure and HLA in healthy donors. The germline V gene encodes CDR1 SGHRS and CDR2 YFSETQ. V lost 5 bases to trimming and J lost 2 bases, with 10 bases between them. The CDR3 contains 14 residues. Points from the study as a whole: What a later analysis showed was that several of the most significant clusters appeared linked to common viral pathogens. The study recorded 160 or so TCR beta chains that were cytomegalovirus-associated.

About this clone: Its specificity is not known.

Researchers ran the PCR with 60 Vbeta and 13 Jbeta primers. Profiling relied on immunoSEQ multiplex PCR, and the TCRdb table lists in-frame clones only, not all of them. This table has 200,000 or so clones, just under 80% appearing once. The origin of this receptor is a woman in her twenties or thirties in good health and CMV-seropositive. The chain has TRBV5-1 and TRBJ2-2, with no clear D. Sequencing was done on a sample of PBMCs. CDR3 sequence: CASRVRINTGELFF. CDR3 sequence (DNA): TGCGCCAGCAGAGTTAGAATTAACACCGGGGAGCTGTTTTTT. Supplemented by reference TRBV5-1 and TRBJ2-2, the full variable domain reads KAGVTQTPRYLIKTRGQQVTLSCSPISGHRSVSWYQQTPGQGLQFLFEYFSETQRNKGNFPGRFSGRQFSNSRSEMNVSTLELGDSALYLCASRVRINTGELFFGEGSRLTVL.